Following are 22 T cell receptor beta chains from one sample sequenced in a study of T cell responses to AZD1222 COVID-19 vaccine. Repertoires were generated with immunoSEQ multiplex PCR, while TCRdb's copy carries only in-frame clones and drops some. This sample has 140,000 to 150,000 clones; 91% occur once, and the top ten carry 1.4% to 1.5%. The material sequenced was peripheral blood, taken on day 0 of AZD1222 vaccination. These receptor sequences come from an adult in good health.

The genes are TRBV7-2 and TRBJ1-3; D gene unclear. The germline CDR1 and CDR2 sequences are SGHTA and FQGNSA. This CDR3 is built from 16 residues. Trimming took off 1 base at V and 2 bases at J, with 12 bases between the two ends. The CDR3 is CASSLGPGGTGNTIYF. CDR3 bases: TGTGCCAGCAGCTTAGGTCCTGGTGGAACTGGAAACACCATATATTTT.

J is TRBJ2-5 and V is TRBV7-2, with 7 bases matching TRBD2. Germline loops: CDR1 SGHTA, CDR2 FQGNSA. The V segment lost 4 bases and the J segment 2 bases; nucleotides outside the gene matches: 4. The length of the CDR3 is 14 residues. The CDR3 reads CASSWGLPQETQYF. CDR3 DNA sequence: TGTGCCAGCAGCTGGGGACTACCTCAAGAGACCCAGTACTTC. Using reference TRBV7-2 and TRBJ2-5 for the parts outside the CDR3, the full variable domain is GAGVSQSPSNKVTEKGKDVELRCDPISGHTALYWYRQSLGQGLEFLIYFQGNSAPDKSGLPSDRFSAERTGGSVSTLTIQRTQQEDSAVYLCASSWGLPQETQYFGPGTRLLVL.

V is TRBV11-2 and J is TRBJ2-7; TRBD1 is a possible D gene (6 bases). The CDR3 is made up of 14 amino acids. The germline V gene has CDR1 SGHAT and CDR2 FQNNGV. V gave up 3 bases and J gave up 2 bases, with 11 bases separating them. The CDR3 DNA sequence: TGTGCCAGCAGCTTGTTGACAGGCCCCTACGAGCAGTACTTC. This sequence encodes CASSLLTGPYEQYF. The full variable domain, with the rest looked up from reference TRBV11-2 and TRBJ2-7, is EAGVAQSPRYKIIEKRQSVAFWCNPISGHATLYWYQQILGQGPKLLIQFQNNGVVDDSQLPKDRFSAERLKGVDSTLKIQPAKLEDSAVYLCASSLLTGPYEQYFGPGTRLTVT.

The genes are TRBV5-1 and TRBJ1-1; D not resolved. Germline V gene sequence: CDR1 SGHRS, CDR2 YFSETQ. The V gene lost 1 base and the J gene lost 0 bases, with 7 bases spanning the gap. There are 14 residues in the CDR3. CDR3 residues: CASSLSRMNTEAFF. CDR3 nucleotide sequence: TGCGCCAGCAGCTTGAGCAGGATGAACACTGAAGCTTTCTTT.

This clone was observed once. J is TRBJ1-2 and V is TRBV6-4; 8 bases map to TRBD1. The germline gives CDR1 MRHNA, CDR2 SNTAGT. V gave up 2 bases and J gave up 6 bases; unmatched junction bases: 11. CDR3 size: 16 residues. The CDR3 spells CASSDIDRGCGDGYTF. In nucleotides, the CDR3 is TGTGCCAGCAGTGACATTGACAGGGGTTGCGGCGATGGCTACACCTTC.

V is TRBV9 and J is TRBJ2-7, with TRBD2 matching 11 bases. This CDR3 spans 14 amino acids. V was pared by 7 bases and J by 6 bases, with 9 bases of the junction left unmatched. Germline V gives CDR1 SGDLS, CDR2 YYNGEE. The CDR3 protein is CASGNSGRVGEQYF. Here the CDR3 DNA reads TGTGCCAGCGGCAATAGCGGGAGGGTCGGCGAGCAGTACTTC.

CDR3 protein: CASISLHYEQYF. CDR3 bases: TGTGCCAGCATCTCACTCCACTACGAGCAGTACTTC. V gene TRBV2 combines with J gene TRBJ2-7; D gene ambiguous. V was clipped by 7 bases and J by 3 bases, with 10 bases between them. There are 12 residues in the CDR3. In germline, CDR1 is SNHLY, CDR2 FYNNEI.

Notes on this clone: Other DNA variants within this sample encode the same CDR3. V gene TRBV24-1 combines with J gene TRBJ2-1; D unresolved. CDR3 size: 12 residues. V lost 4 bases and J lost 3, with 3 bases in between. The germline V gene has CDR1 KGHDR and CDR2 SFDVKD. Here the CDR3 reads CATSESYNEQFF. The CDR3, as DNA: TGTGCCACCAGTGAAAGCTACAATGAGCAGTTCTTC.

The gene calls are TRBV12-5 and TRBJ1-5; D remains ambiguous. Trimming took off 5 bases at V and 0 bases at J, with 17 bases between the two ends. This CDR3 comprises 17 residues. CDR1 is LGHNT, CDR2 FRNRAP, per germline. CDR3 DNA sequence: TGTGCTAGTGGTCTGATAACGACCGGTTATAGCAATCAGCCCCAGCATTTT. It specifies CASGLITTGYSNQPQHF.

The chain couples TRBV5-1 to TRBJ1-3; D is unresolved. Germline CDR1 reads SGHRS; CDR2 reads YFSETQ. V was trimmed by 0 bases and J by 4 bases, leaving 8 bases between them. The CDR3 contains 14 residues. The CDR3 protein is CASSLVGMGNTIYF. In nucleotides, the CDR3 is TGCGCCAGCAGCTTGGTAGGGATGGGAAACACCATATATTTT.

The rearrangement uses TRBV7-3 and TRBJ1-5; D gene uncertain. The germline V gene encodes CDR1 SGHTA and CDR2 FQGTGA. The V gene lost 5 bases and the J gene lost 3 bases, with 8 bases spanning the gap. The CDR3 is made up of 13 amino acids. CDR3 loop: CASSQDPNQPQHF. The CDR3 nucleotides read TGTGCCAGCAGCCAGGATCCCAATCAGCCCCAGCATTTT.

The V call is TRBV6-5, the J call TRBJ2-3; no clear D gene. Germline V lookup: CDR1 MNHEY, CDR2 SVGAGI. This CDR3 has 14 amino acids. Trimming took off 0 bases at V and 6 bases at J, with 10 bases between the two ends. The CDR3 nucleotides read TGTGCCAGCAGTTACTCGAATAACGGGGATACGCAGTATTTT. As protein: CASSYSNNGDTQYF.

The V and J genes are TRBV19 and TRBJ1-4; 7 bases agree with TRBD1. Trimming cost V 4 bases and J 2 bases; bases outside gene matches: 10. This CDR3 is built from 17 residues. Germline V gene lookup returns CDR1 LNHDA and CDR2 SQIVND (reference sequence). CDR3 bases: TGTGCCAGTAGTACATCCATAACAGGGGCGACTAATGAAAAACTGTTTTTT. It specifies CASSTSITGATNEKLFF.

V and J are TRBV28 and TRBJ1-2; 9 nucleotides match TRBD1. Germline lookup yields CDR1 MDHEN and CDR2 SYDVKM. This CDR3 comprises 15 residues. The junction had 8 bases not matched to a gene; V was cut back by 4 bases and J by 5 bases. CDR3 DNA: TGTGCCAGCAGTTCGGGACAGGGAGAAGTATATGGCTACACCTTC. Its translation is CASSSGQGEVYGYTF.

The gene calls are TRBV30 and TRBJ1-4, with TRBD1 identical over 7 bases. CDR3 length equals 15 residues. CDR1 is GTSNPN and CDR2 is SVGIG in the germline V gene (reference sequence). With V trimmed by 2 bases and J by 5 bases, 8 bases remained unmatched. The DNA for the CDR3 is TGTGCCTGGAGTAGGGGGGACAGCCGCAATGAAAAACTGTTTTTT. This sequence encodes CAWSRGDSRNEKLFF.

This sequence joins TRBV5-1 and TRBJ2-7; D possibly uses TRBD1 or TRBD2 (5 bases each). V was trimmed by 0 bases and J by 0 bases, leaving 10 bases between them. Germline-derived CDR1 and CDR2 are SGHRS and YFSETQ. The CDR3 is 15 amino acids. The CDR3 DNA reads as TGCGCCAGCAGCTTGGGCTTCGGGACCTCCTACGAGCAGTACTTC. Encoded protein: CASSLGFGTSYEQYF.

The chain links TRBV27 to TRBJ1-4; possibly TRBD1 for D (5 bases). Per the germline V gene, CDR1 is MNHEY and CDR2 is SMNVEV (reference sequence). V was shortened by 5 bases and J by 7 bases, with 8 bases between the two germline ends. The CDR3 loop spans 12 amino acids. CDR3 region: CASSPGAEKLFF. The CDR3 DNA is TGTGCCAGCAGTCCCGGGGCTGAAAAACTGTTTTTT.

The chain links TRBV13 to TRBJ2-1; a possible D gene is TRBD1 (6 bases). The germline V gene has CDR1 PRHDT and CDR2 FYEKMQ (reference sequence). V was cut by 6 bases and J by 6 bases, with 15 bases left in between. This CDR3 has 14 amino acids. CDR3 in amino acids: CASRVEGQLNEQFF. In DNA form, the CDR3 reads TGTGCCAGCAGGGTCGAGGGACAACTCAATGAGCAGTTCTTC.

This rearrangement joins TRBV28 to TRBJ2-1; D gene unclear. The CDR3 length is 12 residues. V gave up 7 bases and J gave up 8 bases, with 12 bases separating them. From germline, CDR1 is MDHEN and CDR2 SYDVKM. DNA of the CDR3: TGTGCCAGCACCCCCCTGGGCGATGAGCAGTTCTTC. Residues: CASTPLGDEQFF.

The chain employs TRBV13 and TRBJ2-1, with TRBD2 identical over 9 bases. Germline CDR1 and CDR2: PRHDT and FYEKMQ (reference sequence). V lost 2 bases, J lost 5 bases, and 7 bases stayed unmatched. CDR3 length: 16 amino acids. The CDR3 sequence is CASSLSSRGGHNEQFF. CDR3 coding DNA: TGTGCCAGCAGCTTATCGTCGCGGGGGGGTCACAATGAGCAGTTCTTC.

J is TRBJ2-2 and V is TRBV10-1; the D gene is possibly TRBD1 (6 bases). Between the trimmed V and J ends, which lost 6 bases and 1 base, there was a span of 6 bases. CDR3 length: 13 residues. From germline, CDR1 is WNHNN and CDR2 SYGVQD (reference sequence). CDR3 sequence (DNA): TGCGCCAGCAGAGGGGGGAACACCGGGGAGCTGTTTTTT. The encoded protein is CASRGGNTGELFF.

The rearrangement links TRBV6-5 to TRBJ1-5; TRBD1 agrees at 8 bases. V shed 6 bases and J 7 bases; nucleotides not matched to a gene: 5. Per germline, CDR1 MNHEY and CDR2 SVGAGI. This CDR3 has 13 residues. CDR3 bases: TGTGCCAGCAGGGACAGGGAGGGCCAGCCCCAGCATTTT. Amino acids: CASRDREGQPQHF.